The next 26 T cell receptor beta chains were all read from a single sample in a study of post-analysis software for immune sequencing data. Built from TCR beta cDNA, the libraries had unique molecular identifiers in them. In TCRdb, the PCR reads were re-called with MiXCR into one record per CDR3 protein. Among around 500,000 distinct CDR3 sequences, around a third were seen once, and the ten largest hold approximately 5.4%. Their recognized antigens are unknown. General study results and limits: TRBV segments more frequent in patients than in controls numbered a few and included TRBV5-6, TRBV5-1 and TRBV20-1.

The sequenced sample consisted of blood. These receptors originate from a girl aged 2-17 years with multiple sclerosis.

V and J are TRBV29-1 and TRBJ2-1; D is possibly TRBD2 (6 bases). The CDR3 covers 13 residues. Trimming removed 8 bases from V and 2 bases from J, with 13 bases in between. CDR1 and CDR2 (germline): SQVTM, ANQGSEA. The CDR3 is CSTRDSTYNEQFF. The CDR3 DNA is TGCAGCACGCGGGACTCGACCTACAATGAGCAGTTCTTC.

The J gene is TRBJ2-3, the V gene TRBV7-9; 15 bases are a match to TRBD2. The length of the CDR3 is 17 residues. From germline, CDR1 is SEHNR and CDR2 FQNEAQ (reference sequence). Trimming took 1 base from V and 6 from J; bases not matched to a gene: 5. The CDR3 coding sequence is TGTGCCAGCAGCTTAGACTCGGGACTAGCGGGGGGCGATACGCAGTATTTT. Translated, it gives CASSLDSGLAGGDTQYF.

Concerning this clonotype: At one end the junction does not follow the germline gene, possibly because of a read error. The chain joins TRBV11-2 to TRBJ2-3, with 14 bases that match TRBD2. The CDR3 loop spans 18 amino acids. The V gene's germline CDR1 is SGHAT and CDR2 FQNNGV. CDR3 protein: CACSLGLAGAYYTDTQYF. The CDR3 nucleotides are TGTGCCTGCAGCCTGGGACTAGCGGGGGCTTACTACACAGATACGCAGTATTTT.

This clonotype was seen a handful of times. V and J are TRBV7-3 and TRBJ2-1; 7 positions agree with TRBD2. The CDR3 spans 16 residues. V lost 5 bases and J lost 0; bases outside the gene matches: 7. Germline lookup yields CDR1 SGHTA and CDR2 FQGTGA. CDR3 residues: CASSPLAGRSYNEQFF. CDR3 in DNA: TGTGCCAGCAGCCCCTTAGCGGGCCGCTCCTACAATGAGCAGTTCTTC.

The CDR3 protein is CASSVSWRGYNEQFF. CDR3 in DNA: TGTGCCAGCAGCGTATCCTGGCGGGGGTACAATGAGCAGTTCTTC. V usage is TRBV9 and J usage is TRBJ2-1; TRBD2 aligns across 7 bases. The CDR3 is 15 residues long. Germline V gene lookup returns CDR1 SGDLS and CDR2 YYNGEE. J lost 4 bases, V lost 1 base, and 5 bases had no gene match.

The rearrangement uses TRBV9 and TRBJ2-1; no firm D call. Germline V gives CDR1 SGDLS, CDR2 YYNGEE. V shed 6 bases and J shed 0 bases, with 13 bases lying between them. There are 15 residues in the CDR3. The CDR3, as DNA: TGTGCCAGCACCCCGGACGTTAGCTCCTACAATGAGCAGTTCTTC. Its protein is CASTPDVSSYNEQFF. The variable domain in full, completed from reference TRBV9 and TRBJ2-1, reads DSGVTQTPKHLITATGQRVTLRCSPRSGDLSVYWYQQSLDQGLQFLIQYYNGEERAKGNILERFSAQQFPDLHSELNLSSLELGDSALYFCASTPDVSSYNEQFFGPGTRLTVL.

This chain connects TRBV5-1 to TRBJ2-1, with a weak D call TRBD1 (6 bases). V dropped 5 bases and J dropped 2 bases, with 14 bases sitting between them. Per germline, CDR1 SGHRS and CDR2 YFSETQ. CDR3 length: 15 amino acids. DNA of the CDR3: TGCGCCAGCAGTTTAGTAGGGGGAACCTACAATGAGCAGTTCTTC. It yields the protein CASSLVGGTYNEQFF.

This chain uses TRBV5-1 with TRBJ1-1; D gene uncertain. V was shortened by 4 bases and J by 6 bases, with 22 bases between the two germline ends. The CDR3 runs 16 residues. Germline CDR1 is SGHRS and CDR2 is YFSETQ. The CDR3 DNA follows: TGCGCCAGCAGCGCGGAACCGGGAAAGCAACTATCTGAAGCTTTCTTT. It yields the protein CASSAEPGKQLSEAFF. Filled out from reference TRBV5-1 and TRBJ1-1, the complete variable domain reads KAGVTQTPRYLIKTRGQQVTLSCSPISGHRSVSWYQQTPGQGLQFLFEYFSETQRNKGNFPGRFSGRQFSNSRSEMNVSTLELGDSALYLCASSAEPGKQLSEAFFGQGTRLTVV.

The chain links TRBV5-5 to TRBJ2-1, with D unresolved. The CDR3 totals 14 residues. Germline CDR1 is SGHKS and CDR2 is YYEKEE (reference sequence). Between the trimmed V and J ends, which lost 2 bases and 3 bases, there was a span of 9 bases. The CDR3 DNA follows: TGTGCCAGCAGCTTCGAAGACCACTACAATGAGCAGTTCTTC. It specifies CASSFEDHYNEQFF.

This clonotype has a single count. The chain has TRBV29-1 and TRBJ2-1; D is uncertain. Germline loops: CDR1 SQVTM, CDR2 ANQGSEA. CDR3 length: 11 residues. The ends were cut back, 5 bases at V and 8 bases at J, with 10 bases in the middle. The chain's CDR3 is CSVTMVYEQFF. The CDR3 bases are TGCAGCGTTACGATGGTTTATGAGCAGTTCTTC.

V gene TRBV2 combines with J gene TRBJ2-6; a possible D gene is TRBD2 (6 bases). From germline, CDR1 is SNHLY and CDR2 FYNNEI. The ends were cut back, 1 base at V and 2 bases at J, with 15 bases in the middle. CDR3 length: 18 residues. Here the CDR3 reads CASSEDRIGGAGANVLTF. DNA of the CDR3: TGTGCCAGCAGTGAAGACCGTATAGGAGGGGCTGGGGCCAACGTCCTGACTTTC. Using reference TRBV2 and TRBJ2-6 for the parts outside the CDR3, the full variable domain is EPEVTQTPSHQVTQMGQEVILRCVPISNHLYFYWYRQILGQKVEFLVSFYNNEISEKSEIFDDQFSVERPDGSNFTLKIRSTKLEDSAMYFCASSEDRIGGAGANVLTFGAGSRLTVL.

On this clonotype: One junction end disagrees with the germline gene, perhaps due to a read error. The chain recombines TRBV5-5 with TRBJ1-1, with TRBD1 as a possible D gene (6 bases). Looked up from germline, CDR1 is SGHKS and CDR2 is YYEKEE (reference sequence). This CDR3 region has 13 residues. The DNA for the CDR3 is TGTTCCAGCAGCTTAAGGGGGGACACTGAAGCTTTCTTT. Translated: CSSSLRGDTEAFF.

This clonotype was seen a few times. The chain employs TRBV2 and TRBJ2-3, with D unclear. Germline-derived CDR1 and CDR2 are SNHLY and FYNNEI. This CDR3 comprises 13 residues. V was cut by 6 bases and J by 1 base, with 8 bases left in between. The CDR3 DNA reads as TGTGCCAGCAGGAGTCCCGGCACAGATACGCAGTATTTT. Protein sequence: CASRSPGTDTQYF.

This clonotype came up a few times. The CDR3: CASSSTGSSTGELFF. The CDR3 DNA follows: TGCGCCAGCAGCTCGACAGGGTCGAGCACCGGGGAGCTGTTTTTT. This chain joins TRBV5-1 and TRBJ2-2; 7 bases map to TRBD1. The CDR3 is made up of 15 amino acids. Unmatched junction bases numbered 6, after V lost 3 bases and J lost 4 bases. CDR1 and CDR2 from the germline V gene are SGHRS and YFSETQ.

This clonotype was detected a few times. The V and J genes are TRBV7-3 and TRBJ2-1, with 14 bases fitting TRBD2. Germline CDR1 is SGHTA and CDR2 is FQGTGA. V was pared by 2 bases and J by 4 bases, with 7 bases of the junction left unmatched. The CDR3 is made up of 18 amino acids. CDR3 DNA: TGTGCCAGCAGCTTACGCGGACTAGCGGGGGGATCTTACAATGAGCAGTTCTTC. Translation gives CASSLRGLAGGSYNEQFF.

This chain joins TRBV4-1 and TRBJ2-1; no reliable D call. V was trimmed by 1 base and J by 3 bases, leaving 10 bases between them. This CDR3 has 15 amino acids. Looked up from germline, CDR1 is MGHRA and CDR2 is YSYEKL. This CDR3 is CASSQVETLYNEQFF. The DNA for the CDR3 is TGCGCCAGCAGCCAAGTCGAGACCCTCTACAATGAGCAGTTCTTC.

The CDR3 loop reads CASSQRQGTQYF. In DNA, the CDR3 is TGTGCCAGCTCCCAACGACAGGGTACGCAGTACTTC. The chain carries TRBV7-3 and TRBJ2-5; 7 positions agree with TRBD1. The CDR3 contains 12 residues. Unmatched junction bases numbered 11, after V lost 8 bases and J lost 11 bases. Per germline, CDR1 SGHTA and CDR2 FQGTGA.

About this clonotype: Its ends do not fully match the called genes, so a read error is possible. The chain is built from TRBV7-9 and TRBJ1-1, with 9 bases aligning to TRBD1. The germline gives CDR1 SEHNR, CDR2 FQNEAQ (reference sequence). The CDR3 has 13 residues. This CDR3 reads CASSQGQGTGAFF. DNA of the CDR3: TGTGCCAGCAGCCAGGGACAGGGCACTGGAGCTTTCTTT.

The rearrangement uses TRBV5-1 and TRBJ2-3, with 11 positions matching TRBD1. Germline-derived CDR1 and CDR2 are SGHRS and YFSETQ. Germline trimming cut 0 bases from V and 4 bases from J; bases unmatched to any gene: 10. The CDR3 is 18 amino acids. The CDR3 is CASSLAPPGTGGSDTQYF. In DNA, the CDR3 is TGCGCCAGCAGCTTGGCGCCACCCGGGACAGGGGGGTCAGATACGCAGTATTTT.

The chain links TRBV5-1 to TRBJ1-2, with D hard to call. Per germline, CDR1 SGHRS and CDR2 YFSETQ. V dropped 2 bases and J dropped 5 bases, with 7 bases sitting between them. The CDR3 sequence is 12 residues long. CDR3 sequence (DNA): TGCGCCAGCAGCTTAACTTGGTATGGCTACACCTTC. Its protein product is CASSLTWYGYTF.

This clonotype has more than one count but fewer than ten. The CDR3 coding sequence is TGTGCCAGCAGCTTAACAGCCTTCTACAATGAGCAGTTCTTC. It codes for CASSLTAFYNEQFF. This chain uses TRBV11-1 with TRBJ2-1; no clear D gene. Germline V gene data show CDR1 as SGHAT and CDR2 as FQDESV (reference sequence). Trimming took 2 bases from V and 3 from J, leaving 8 bases between them. The CDR3 has 14 amino acids.

V usage is TRBV7-9 and J usage is TRBJ2-5; maybe TRBD2 (5 bases). CDR3 length equals 15 residues. V was trimmed by 5 bases and J by 2 bases, leaving 15 bases between them. The germline CDR1 and CDR2 sequences are SEHNR and FQNEAQ (reference sequence). The CDR3 DNA follows: TGTGCCAGCAGCCATGGACGGACGGGACAAGAGACCCAGTACTTC. It specifies CASSHGRTGQETQYF.

In this sample, this clonotype turned up a few times. V and J are TRBV11-2 and TRBJ2-5, with D perhaps assigned TRBD1 or TRBD2 (6 bases each). Germline V lookup: CDR1 SGHAT, CDR2 FQNNGV. The CDR3 has 13 amino acids. V dropped 8 bases and J dropped 1 base, with 11 bases sitting between them. CDR3 sequence: CASHRGLQETQYF. In DNA form, the CDR3 reads TGTGCCAGCCACCGGGGGCTCCAAGAGACCCAGTACTTC.

J is TRBJ2-1 and V is TRBV4-1; TRBD1 agrees at 11 bases. Trimming took 4 bases from V and 10 from J; bases not matched to a gene: 6. Germline CDR1 and CDR2: MGHRA and YSYEKL. The CDR3 runs to 14 residues. In DNA, the CDR3 is TGCGCCAGCAGCCTAGGACAGGGGGCGGAGGAGCAGTTCTTC. Translated: CASSLGQGAEEQFF.

On this clonotype: The junction departs from germline at one end; a sequencing error may be responsible. The chain carries TRBV9 and TRBJ2-7; 8 nucleotides match TRBD2. This CDR3 is 14 amino acids long. Germline CDR1 is SGDLS and CDR2 is YYNGEE. The CDR3 region is CASSAGGQSYGQYF. The CDR3 DNA sequence: TGTGCCAGCAGCGCGGGGGGGCAATCCTACGGGCAGTACTTC.

The V and J genes are TRBV3-1 and TRBJ2-2; D is ambiguous. Germline V gives CDR1 LGHDT, CDR2 YNNKEL (reference sequence). The V gene lost 0 bases and the J gene lost 2 bases, with 10 bases spanning the gap. This CDR3 contains 16 residues. The CDR3 loop reads CASSQDFVVNTGELFF. The DNA of the CDR3 is TGTGCCAGCAGCCAAGACTTTGTTGTCAACACCGGGGAGCTGTTTTTT.